This T cell receptor (beta chain) appears in the sequencing data of a study of cytomegalovirus exposure and HLA in healthy donors. Researchers ran the PCR with 60 Vbeta and 13 Jbeta primers. Generated by immunoSEQ multiplex PCR, the TCRdb table keeps only in-frame clones and is missing some. The table lists more than 95,000 clones, about 10% of them singletons. All the people who gave samples were healthy bone marrow donors. Concerning this clone itself: No antigen is known for it.

Broader study findings: In an earlier analysis, about 87% or about 30%: the productive usage of most TCR beta V segments. Most CMV-associated TCR beta chains were later found to appear HLA-restricted.

Trimming pared 3 bases from V and 0 bases from J, leaving 10 bases between. This CDR3 contains 15 residues. The germline gives CDR1 SGHRS, CDR2 YFSETQ. The chain joins TRBV5-1 to TRBJ1-3, with a weak D call TRBD1 (6 bases). Sample: PBMCs. The origin of this receptor is a woman aged 18-30 years in good health and CMV-seropositive. The CDR3 sequence is CASSSWTASGNTIYF. The CDR3 bases are TGCGCCAGCAGCTCCTGGACAGCCTCTGGAAACACCATATATTTT.